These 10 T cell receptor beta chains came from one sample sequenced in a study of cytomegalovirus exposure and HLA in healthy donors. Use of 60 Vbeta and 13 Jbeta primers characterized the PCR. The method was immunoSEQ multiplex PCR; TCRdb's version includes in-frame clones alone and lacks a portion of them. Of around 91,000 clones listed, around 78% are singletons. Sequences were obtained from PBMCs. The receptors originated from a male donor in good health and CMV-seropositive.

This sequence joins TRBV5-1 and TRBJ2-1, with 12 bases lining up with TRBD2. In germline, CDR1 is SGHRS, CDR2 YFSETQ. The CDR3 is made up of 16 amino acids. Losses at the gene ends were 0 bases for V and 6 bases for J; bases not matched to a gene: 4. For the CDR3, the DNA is TGCGCCAGCAGCTTGGAAGCTAGCGGGAGGGCCAATGAGCAGTTCTTC. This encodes CASSLEASGRANEQFF.

CDR3 coding DNA: TGTGCCAGCAGCTTAGCGCGAGGGGGAACTGAAGCTTTCTTT. This encodes CASSLARGGTEAFF. The chain recombines TRBV7-2 with TRBJ1-1, with a possible D match to TRBD1 (6 bases). Germline V gene data show CDR1 as SGHTA and CDR2 as FQGNSA. This CDR3 has 14 residues. Trimming stripped 0 bases from V and 5 bases from J, with 10 bases between.

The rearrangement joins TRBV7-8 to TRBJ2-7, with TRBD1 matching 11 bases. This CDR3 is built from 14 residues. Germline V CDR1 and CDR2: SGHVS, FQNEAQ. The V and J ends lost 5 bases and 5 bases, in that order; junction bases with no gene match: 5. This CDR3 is CASSKRTGGHEQYF. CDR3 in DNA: TGTGCCAGCAGCAAACGGACAGGGGGCCACGAGCAGTACTTC.

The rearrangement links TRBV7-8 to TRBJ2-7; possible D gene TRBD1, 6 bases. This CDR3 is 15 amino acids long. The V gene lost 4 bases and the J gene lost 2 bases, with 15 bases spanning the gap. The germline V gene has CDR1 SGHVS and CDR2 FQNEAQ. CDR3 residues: CASSSRRDTTYEQYF. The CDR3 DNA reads TGTGCCAGCAGCTCCCGTCGGGACACCACCTACGAGCAGTACTTC.

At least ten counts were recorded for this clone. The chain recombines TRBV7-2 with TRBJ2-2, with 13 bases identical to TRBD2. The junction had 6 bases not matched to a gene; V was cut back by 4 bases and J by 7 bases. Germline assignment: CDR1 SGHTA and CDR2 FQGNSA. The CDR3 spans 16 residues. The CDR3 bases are TGTGCCAGCAGCTCTGGACTAGCGGGAGCTCTCGGGGAGCTGTTTTTT. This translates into CASSSGLAGALGELFF.

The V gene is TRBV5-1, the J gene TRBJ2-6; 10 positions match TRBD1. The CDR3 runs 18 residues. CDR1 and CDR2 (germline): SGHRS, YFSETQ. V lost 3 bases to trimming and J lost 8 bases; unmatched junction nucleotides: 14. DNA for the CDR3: TGCGCCAGCAGCTGGATTTTGCCGGGACAGGGGAGTACCAACGTCCTGACTTTC. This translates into CASSWILPGQGSTNVLTF.

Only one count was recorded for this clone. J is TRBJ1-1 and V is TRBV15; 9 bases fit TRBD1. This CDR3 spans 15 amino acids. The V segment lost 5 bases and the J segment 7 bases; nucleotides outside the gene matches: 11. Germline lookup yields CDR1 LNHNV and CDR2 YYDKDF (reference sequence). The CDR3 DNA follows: TGTGCCACCAGCGGGACAGGGCGGGCGCTTGGTGAAGCTTTCTTT. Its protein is CATSGTGRALGEAFF.

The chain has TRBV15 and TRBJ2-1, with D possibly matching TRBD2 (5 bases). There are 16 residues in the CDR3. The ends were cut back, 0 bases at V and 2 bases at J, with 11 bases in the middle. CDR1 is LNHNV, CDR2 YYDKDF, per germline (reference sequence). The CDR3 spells CATSRETGNTYNEQFF. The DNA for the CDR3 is TGTGCCACCAGCAGAGAAACCGGGAATACCTACAATGAGCAGTTCTTC.

CDR3 sequence (DNA): TGCGCCAGCAGCTTGGTCGGGGATAGGTATGGCTACACCTTC. This codes for CASSLVGDRYGYTF. J is TRBJ1-2 and V is TRBV5-1; D unresolved. The V and J ends lost 0 bases and 5 bases respectively, with 11 bases between them. This CDR3 has 14 amino acids. Looked up from germline, CDR1 is SGHRS and CDR2 is YFSETQ.

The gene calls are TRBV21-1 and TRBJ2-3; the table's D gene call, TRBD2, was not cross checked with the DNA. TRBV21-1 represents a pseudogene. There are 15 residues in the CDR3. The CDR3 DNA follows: TGTGCCAGCAGCAAATGGGGCGGGAGGGGTGGGACGCAGTATTTT. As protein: CASSKWGGRGGTQYF.